The T cell receptor (beta chain) under discussion was sequenced for a study of cytomegalovirus exposure and HLA in healthy donors listed by TCRdb under 2017. Context from the whole study: In an earlier analysis of 550 to 750 of the donors, 276 Gb of sequence data and 90 million to 120 million unique TCR beta sequences from about 180 million T cells were reported. The study used immunosequencing to profile the T cell repertoires of approximately 630 subjects and linked those repertoires to cytomegalovirus serostatus. Approximately 300 gigabases of sequencing data and some 85 million unique TCR sequences were included in an early release covering under 650 HLA-typed donors. Rather than using new phenotypic data, the later analysis identified candidate immune exposures from TCR beta sequences and from how often those sequences occurred across donors. Because of strong linkage in the cohort, four or five DR-DQ haplotypes were treated as single units for association and clustering. Among roughly 370 genotyped donors of the cohort, an average of approximately 250,000 unique TCR beta nucleotide sequences were sequenced per donor, 15% to 20% of them non-productive. In a later analysis, previously published TCR beta repertoires from 600 to 850 donors were re-analyzed and high-resolution HLA genotyping was added so that TCR occurrence patterns could be studied. Donor age, sex, ethnicity and CMV serostatus were compiled alongside the repertoire data. Typing coverage varied by locus: roughly 620-640 donors for A, B, C, DRB1 and DQB1; 500 to 550 for DQA1; about 570 for DPA1; roughly 470 for DPB1. Every discovery cohort repertoire had been produced on one sequencing platform. An earlier analysis of approximately 630 of the donors applied high-throughput TCR beta sequencing to assess whether each TCR beta V gene segment acted as functional or pseudogenic. The study combined high-throughput TCR immunosequencing, statistical association of individual TCRs with disease status, and machine learning to predict cytomegalovirus infection status. HLA typing covered class I and class II loci at four-digit resolution. Besides the first cohort of roughly 640 subjects, a separate validation cohort made up of roughly 130 different subjects was used. The study aimed to test whether signatures of past pathogen exposure could be identified by cataloging public T cell receptors. In a later genetic analysis, genome-wide SNP genotypes for 398 of the 666 donors were used, and that subset was treated as a discovery cohort. Of the roughly 400 genotyped donors, about 80% fell in the genetic ancestry cluster associated with self-reported Caucasian donors. Results the study describes overall, beyond this receptor: Sequencing depth was assumed to be roughly uniform across donors in the presence/absence analyses, though that assumption may not hold. A later genetic analysis associated a missense DCLRE1C variant with V-gene and J-gene trimming of TCR beta chains, and an independent cohort replicated the association. In vitro tests confirmed that a few of the cytomegalovirus-associated TCR beta chains recognize cytomegalovirus antigens. In a later analysis, HLA-associated TCR beta chains showed more clonal expansion and lower generation probabilities than non-associated chains that were equally common. Linkage disequilibrium might explain the correlated functional status among segregating V segments, but an unknown experimental factor could not be ruled out. Cytomegalovirus status was reported to be diagnosed by the classifier with high specificity and sensitivity in both the original and validation cohorts. A later genetic analysis reported fewer N-insertions in productive TCRs among donors in an Asian-associated ancestry cluster than the approximately 670-donor mean. Most CMV-associated TCR beta chains appeared to be HLA-restricted in a later analysis, and the HLA associations seemed to be driven largely by CMV exposure. A cluster of highly shared sequence variants was judged likely to be a technical artifact of the sequencing pipeline. Because counts were too low, about 15 rarely observed V segments, including chromosome 9 orphons, were left out of the earlier analysis of a few hundred of the donors. In a later analysis, the rate of TCR association differed among HLA loci, with DRB1 alleles having the most associated TCRs and HLA-C alleles having the fewest. While some public TCRs were present in many individuals, most TCR sequences turned up only very rarely across donors. A further reported finding was that TCR beta sequences accurately predicted the HLA-A and HLA-B alleles for most subjects in the first cohort. The study gave a list of more than 150 TCR beta chains associated with cytomegalovirus. An earlier analysis of approximately 590 of the donors showed that most TCR beta V segments appeared in productive rearrangements either about 87% or about 30% of the time, which broadly matched IMGT annotations. At a false discovery rate of 0.05, a later analysis linked fewer than 20,000 TCR beta sequences to specific HLA alleles. Immune exposure information for the cohort was limited to CMV serostatus. This cohort had only TCR beta chains sequenced, and the lack of alpha or paired-chain data limited which features could be detected. HLA typing was unavailable for some donors at each locus, so association tests used only the typed subset. According to the authors, the approach could potentially be generalized to other disease states and immunological phenotypes. When HLA alleles, especially DR and DQ, strongly co-occurred, TCR associations were difficult to assign to individual alleles. Because the 87-base-pair reads could not distinguish some IMGT-functional V segments, including TRBV6-2 and TRBV6-3, those segments were excluded. A later analysis reported that several top co-occurrence clusters appeared linked to parvovirus B19, influenza, CMV and Epstein-Barr virus.

The cohort comprised under 700 healthy bone marrow donors. At the time of sampling, all cohort members were nominally healthy, though unrecorded immune exposures were likely present. The donor was CMV seronegative and was included in the group of 352 seronegative cohort members. Every donor gave a peripheral blood sample, and the peripheral blood mononuclear cells from that sample were used for TCR beta sequencing. Genomic DNA extraction from the blood cell samples was performed with the Qiagen DNeasy Blood Extraction Kit. In regard to this clone: Its antigen is still unknown. No qualities accompany the bases; no much larger clone lies one base away.

Trimming takes 0 bases off V and 4 bases off J; junction bases not matched to a gene: 12. Sequences SGHTA (CDR1) and FQGNSA (CDR2) are obtained from the germline V gene. CDR3 length: 18 amino acids, cysteine to phenylalanine. This entry keeps only the CDR3 DNA: 54 bases, framed from base 1. Libraries were built with the immunoSEQ multiplex PCR assay. The multiplex PCR relied on a mix of 60 forward primers for TCR Vbeta segments and 13 reverse primers for TCR Jbeta segments. The CDR3 region of rearranged TCR beta genes was amplified from genomic DNA by a multiplex PCR assay. On the Illumina HiSeq System, the amplified TCR beta libraries were sequenced as 87-base-pair reads. The published analysis was carried out like this. A later analysis tallied roughly 80 million unique TCR beta chains across the 650 to 750 repertoires, and approximately 9.9 million of those chains were shared by two or more donors. Raw reads were error-corrected and collapsed into unique sequences with a nearest-neighbor algorithm that merged closely related sequences to remove PCR and sequencing errors. CDR3 sequences were aligned to IMGT reference sequences to assign V, D and J gene segments. For a sequence to be retained, at least a six-nucleotide match to both a V gene segment and a J gene segment was required. A rearrangement was called productive if the CDR3 had no stop codons and remained in frame with V and J, and every other rearrangement was called non-productive. Following IMGT convention, CDR3 was defined as the stretch from the second conserved V-encoded cysteine up to the conserved J-encoded phenylalanine. In an earlier analysis of approximately 500 of the donors, sequences lacking an unambiguous match to a single V gene segment were excluded. In an earlier analysis of approximately 500 of the donors, a V segment was called functional when productive rearrangements were above 56.7%, and segregating when the standard deviation between donors exceeded 5%. A statistical classification framework was built for diagnosing cytomegalovirus status from the catalog of TCR beta chain sequences. In a later analysis, V and J genes were assigned by comparing TCR nucleotide sequences against IMGT/GENE-DB human TR gene sequences. Using the TCRdist pipeline, a later analysis assigned CDR3 sequences along with most-parsimonious VDJ recombination scenarios. In a later analysis, each TCR beta chain was defined by its CDR3 amino acid sequence together with its V-gene family, and reads without a unique V-gene family were excluded. A later analysis removed 450 to 600 highly shared, low-generation-probability nucleotide sequences to deal with suspected cross-contamination and a sequencing artifact. For each public chain, a later analysis derived a clonal expansion index from normalized ranks of inferred template counts within each repertoire. A later analysis computed generation probabilities with a VDJ recombination model fitted to out-of-frame rearrangements, and checked the results against IGoR. A later analysis scored TCR-TCR, TCR-HLA and TCR-CMV co-occurrence with hypergeometric tests, applying a repertoire-size bias correction to TCR pairs. A later analysis estimated false discovery rates by permuting HLA or CMV assignments 20 times. In a later analysis, co-occurring TCRs were grouped using DBSCAN, and TCRdist sequence similarity was added for clustering within HLA-allele-positive subsets. Repertoires with fewer than 30,000 or more than 120,000 public chains were left out of co-occurrence clustering, as were four to six repertoires with anomalous nucleotide sharing. Imported from immuneACCESS, the table was reduced by TCRdb to in-frame sequences with V and J called. These copies leave out some clones; in studies compared against another copy, an unresolved V gene accounts for under half, and the cause of the remainder is not known. V and J calls and clone size are given by that table; D and trimming were obtained from the DNA. This sample has roughly 250,000 clones in its table, and about four fifths of those were observed once. The ten largest clones capture about 0.28% of the sample.

What was sequenced was PBMCs. The TCR originated in a girl aged 2-10 years in good health and CMV-seronegative. The chain couples TRBV7-2 to TRBJ2-3, and 8 bases in between align with TRBD2. CDR3 loop: CASSLAIGSGGGADTQYF. The DNA sequence is given as TGTGCCAGCAGCTTAGCGATCGGGAGCGGGGGAGGCGCAGATACGCAGTATTTT.